This TCR beta chain was sequenced during a study of graft-versus-host responses after intestinal transplantation. Study-level information: Isolated intestinal, liver-intestinal, or multivisceral transplants had been given to the recipients. General study points: Marrow from the recipient contained GvH clones, some of which had appeared first in ileum or blood.

The table came from immunoSEQ multiplex PCR; TCRdb's copy has only in-frame clones and leaves some out. The table has about 70,000 clones, roughly 94% seen once; the top ten hold less than 0.65%. In regard to this clone: The antigen is unknown.

The sample consisted of unstimulated CD8+ T cells sorted from spleen or lymph node cells, taken before intestinal transplant. The origin of this receptor is a human donor who received an intestinal transplant.

CDR3 residues: CASRERVPETSTDTQYF. The CDR3 DNA follows: TGTGCCAGCAGGGAGCGCGTGCCAGAGACTAGCACAGATACGCAGTATTTT. V gene TRBV2 combines with J gene TRBJ2-3; D remains ambiguous. The germline V gene has CDR1 SNHLY and CDR2 FYNNEI. The V end was cut by 6 bases, the J end by 0 bases, with 19 bases between. This CDR3 region has 17 residues. The variable domain in full, completed from reference TRBV2 and TRBJ2-3, reads EPEVTQTPSHQVTQMGQEVILRCVPISNHLYFYWYRQILGQKVEFLVSFYNNEISEKSEIFDDQFSVERPDGSNFTLKIRSTKLEDSAMYFCASRERVPETSTDTQYFGPGTRLTVL.